A selection of T cell receptor beta chains follows, all from one sample in a study of T cells expressing NK-cell markers. TCRdb reanalyzed the 5' RACE reads and collapses them to one entry per CDR3 protein, without DNA. This table holds roughly 3,100 distinct CDR3 sequences. Specimen: blood T cells: a sorted CD56 or NKG2C T cell subset, CD4+ or CD8+ T cells, or bulk PBMC T cells (not recorded which). All receptors derive from a young woman in good health. Both conserved end residues are part of each CDR3. Expanded clones get a size class; other rows say once, few or many, or leave the size out.

j_call | clone_size | v_call | cdr3_aa
TRBJ2-1 | NA | TRBV6-4 | CASSDSSGSNEQFF
TRBJ2-3 | NA | TRBV5-4 | CASSLGTSGRDTQYF
TRBJ1-3 | NA | TRBV5-6 | CASSFWERKGLFGNTIYF
TRBJ2-7 | NA | TRBV20-1 | CSAVTSRDFYEQYF
TRBJ1-1 | large | TRBV20-1 | CSARDGDRDTEAFF
TRBJ2-5 | medium-sized | TRBV6-5 | CASRGLAGGPETQYF
TRBJ2-1 | medium-sized | TRBV6-1 | CASSDLEGGDEQFF
TRBJ1-1 | NA | TRBV25-1 | CASTFGGGTEAFF
TRBJ2-7 | medium-sized | TRBV20-1 | CSARDPGGAYEQYF
TRBJ1-2 | NA | TRBV21-1 | CASSKKDSGYTF
TRBJ1-2 | NA | TRBV12-3/TRBV12-4 | CASSLSPVSYGYTF
TRBJ2-1 | medium-sized | TRBV12-3/TRBV12-4 | CASRLEGGINEQFF
TRBJ2-3 | NA | TRBV4-2 | CASSLDRTDTQYF
TRBJ1-1 | NA | TRBV6-5 | CASSYSPEVGEAFF
TRBJ1-5 | NA | TRBV6-1 | CASKGSGNQPQHF
TRBJ2-3 | NA | TRBV5-8 | CASSFSGGALSTDTQYF
TRBJ2-1 | NA | TRBV6-7 | CASSYSRNEQFF
TRBJ2-2 | NA | TRBV7-9 | CASGVGGPANTGELFF
TRBJ2-2 | medium-sized | TRBV6-5 | CASSYSSGSSGIITGELFF
TRBJ2-2 | medium-sized | TRBV3-1 | CASSQEQQFTGELFF
TRBJ1-1 | NA | TRBV20-1 | CSARIIRDRGLNTEAFF
TRBJ2-2 | NA | TRBV12-3/TRBV12-4 | CASSQGAGELFFF
TRBJ1-1 | NA | TRBV6-2/TRBV6-3 | CASSWQLNTEAFF
TRBJ2-3 | medium-sized | TRBV25-1 | CASRDSEGDTQYF
TRBJ2-1 | NA | TRBV18 | CASSPQGNEQFF
TRBJ2-5 | NA | TRBV20-1 | CSAKRAGFQETQYF
TRBJ2-7 | NA | TRBV5-1 | CASSLRTGLSYEQYF
TRBJ2-7 | NA | TRBV19 | CASSATGAYPHYEQYF
TRBJ2-7 | NA | TRBV3-1 | CASSQGTSGFYF
TRBJ2-2 | medium-sized | TRBV7-9 | CASSSHRGPDTGELFF
TRBJ2-5 | NA | TRBV2 | CASSDMGHGYF
TRBJ2-1 | NA | TRBV25-1 | CASSGQGRGAEQFF
TRBJ2-4 | medium-sized | TRBV20-1 | CSPHRDSKNIQYF
TRBJ1-2 | NA | TRBV19 | CASTLRDREYGYTF
TRBJ1-3 | large | TRBV14 | CASSPSRADTIYF
TRBJ1-3 | NA | TRBV11-2 | CASGGFGNTIYF
TRBJ2-1 | NA | TRBV19 | CASSGRAGSSF
TRBJ2-3 | hyperexpanded | TRBV5-1 | CASSFFRLAGKDTQYF
TRBJ2-1 | NA | TRBV25-1 | CASSGRDRGRFGEQFF
TRBJ1-2 | NA | TRBV10-2 | CASSEAGGATPYGYTF
TRBJ2-3 | NA | TRBV10-3 | CAISESRGSPSYTDTQYF
TRBJ2-2 | NA | TRBV10-3 | CAISESWTSGSPTGELFF
TRBJ2-3 | NA | TRBV20-1 | CSASWTGEGTDTQYF
TRBJ1-3 | NA | TRBV3-1 | CASSQDWGGDHGNTIYF
TRBJ2-3 | NA | TRBV5-6 | CASRMESWARGEDTQYF
TRBJ2-7 | NA | TRBV3-1 | CASSSSGGRRSYEQYF
TRBJ2-7 | NA | TRBV20-1 | CSASTIAGARYEQYF
TRBJ1-1 | NA | TRBV20-1 | CSASSAGRGTEAFF
TRBJ2-7 | medium-sized | TRBV25-1 | CASSETETYEQYF
TRBJ1-6 | NA | TRBV7-9 | CASTPQGFNSPLHF
TRBJ1-5 | NA | TRBV7-9 | CASSLARGQPQHF
TRBJ2-5 | medium-sized | TRBV20-1 | CSARVAGGHNLVQETQYF
TRBJ2-1 | NA | TRBV5-1 | CAVYSGGEQFF
TRBJ2-2 | medium-sized | TRBV6-2/TRBV6-3 | CASNPGDVNTGELFF